This T cell receptor (beta chain) was observed in a study of persistence of HIV-infected CD4 T cells (dated by TCRdb to the early 2020s). Regarding the complete study: The median time the participants had spent on suppressive ART was 8 years. The clonality of all cells in each sorted population was assessed by TCRbeta sequencing, whereas the clonality of infected cells was assessed by proviral sequencing. Peripheral blood samples of up to 180 mL were obtained at multiple time points, with the exception of two participants, for whom leukapheresis was performed at a single time point. Cross-participant TCR cluster analysis included about eight participants for CMV and about seven participants for Gag. The study isolated CMV- and HIV-1 Gag-responding CD4+ T cells from ART-treated individuals to examine antigen-driven clonal expansion of HIV-1-infected cells. General findings and caveats noted by the study authors: Enrichment of degenerate expanded CDR3beta sequences was found in antigen-responding cells, suggesting convergent selection of CD4+ responses to CMV and Gag. Bulk TCR analyses could not be limited to the rare CMV-responding cells that actually contained HIV-1 proviruses. TCRbeta richness in CMV- and Gag-responding cells was significantly lower than in anti-CD3/anti-CD28-responding cells; CMV-responding cells had higher oligoclonality than CD3/CD28-stimulated and Gag-responding cells. Only a small number of individuals took part in the study, and only a limited range of antigens was tested. Within the same sorted populations, how oligoclonal the TCRs were correlated with how oligoclonal the proviruses were.

The meaning of the sample's treatment or condition label: suppressive antiretroviral therapy. Lysates of CMV-infected fibroblasts at about 10 ug/mL were used to stimulate the cells. Responding CD4+ T cells were sorted by upregulation of both CD40 ligand and CD69. HIV-1-infected adults in whom suppressive ART had been started during chronic infection were enrolled as participants. Participants had undetectable plasma HIV-1 RNA below 50 copies/mL for at least 4 years. To be included, a participant needed positive CMV serology and a CD4+ T cell count above 400 cells/uL. Before stimulation, PBMCs were isolated using density centrifugation and then depleted of CD8+ T cells. For around 19 hours, the CD8-depleted PBMCs were stimulated with anti-CD28/CD49d costimulation, a CD40-blocking antibody, and enfuvirtide to prevent new infections. Sorting was done on either a Beckman Coulter MoFlo Legacy or an XDP sorter, and propidium iodide was used to exclude dead cells. For samples with more than one million cells, genomic DNA was extracted with the QIAamp DNA Mini Kit, and for all other samples the Quick-DNA Microprep Kit was used.

A remark on this clone: Its binding antigen is unknown. Base qualities are missing; no much larger clone stands one base away.

TCRbeta repertoires were sequenced from genomic DNA with the immunoSEQ hsTCRB assay version 4 in survey mode. Genomic DNA was diluted to 7.5 to 10 ng/uL, using up to about 1 ug per sample for TCRbeta sequencing. Per the original workflow: TCRbeta data were analyzed in ImmunoSeq Analyzer 3.0, with diversity computed on productive nucleotide rearrangements. Using the Immunarch R package, lower-bound TCR diversity was estimated with the improved Chao index and clonality was estimated with the Gini coefficient. When different nucleotide rearrangements encoded the same CDR3beta amino acid sequence, each rearrangement was treated as a distinct clonotype. Differential abundance analysis identified TCRbeta sequences significantly enriched in antigen-responding cells relative to anti-CD3/anti-CD28-activated cells. GLIPH2 grouped TCRs by predicted peptide-MHC specificity, both within each participant and across combined participant data sets. This is the immuneACCESS table as TCRdb keeps it, with only in-frame sequences that have V and J called. A part of the clones is gone; compared with another copy, unresolved V genes explain less than half, and the rest is unexplained. The V and J calls and the clone size are those of that table, but D and trimming were determined from the DNA. This sample comprises several thousand clones, roughly two thirds of them detected only once. The ten largest clonotypes hold around a fifth of the sample.

The junction shows trimming of 1 base on V and 10 bases on J, plus 17 bases between the germline ends. There are 16 amino acids in the CDR3, from cysteine to phenylalanine inclusive. The entry retains the CDR3 DNA only, 48 bases that are in frame from base 1. CDR1 is given as SGHTA and CDR2 as FQGNSA, both from the germline V gene. The receptor comes from an adult man with HIV who was CMV-seropositive. The specimen comprised CD4+ T cells sorted from PBMCs after approximately 18-hour stimulation, sampled from a patient who received antiretroviral therapy. In light of the paper, this sample's cell subset or site label describes: CD40L+CD69+ CD4 T cells responding to CMV lysate. The chain couples TRBV7-2 to TRBJ1-6; the D gene identity is not certain. The DNA sequence is as follows: TGTGCCAGCAGCTTAGTAACCGCAGACAAAGGGTCACCCCTCCACTTT. Its product reads: CASSLVTADKGSPLHF.